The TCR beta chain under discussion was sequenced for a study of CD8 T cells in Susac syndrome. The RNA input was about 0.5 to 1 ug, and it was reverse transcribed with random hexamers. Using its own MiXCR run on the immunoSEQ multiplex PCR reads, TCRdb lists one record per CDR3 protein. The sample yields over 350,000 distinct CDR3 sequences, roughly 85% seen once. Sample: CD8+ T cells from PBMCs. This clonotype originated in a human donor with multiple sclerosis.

The CDR3 DNA sequence: TGTGCCAGCAGCTTGGAGGGGGATATCGGTCCCTATTACAATGAGCAGTTCTTC. Protein product: CASSLEGDIGPYYNEQFF. This chain joins TRBV5-6 and TRBJ2-1, with a weak D call TRBD1 (6 bases). Looked up from germline, CDR1 is SGHDT and CDR2 is YYEEEE. Trimming shortened V by 0 bases and J by 4 bases, and 20 bases separated the two germline ends. The CDR3 spans 18 residues.